The rows below give T cell receptor beta chains drawn from one sample of a study of HIV-infected patients and healthy controls. TCRdb processed the 5' RACE reads anew with MiXCR; each CDR3 protein has one entry. The data show about 10,000 distinct CDR3 sequences, less than 9.5% seen once. The specimen sequenced was blood. The receptors derive from an adult in good health. CDR3s include the opening cysteine and the closing phenylalanine or tryptophan. The order of the fields is CDR3 protein, J gene, V gene.

cdr3_aa: CSVDRTGQNNSPLHF
j_call: TRBJ1-6
v_call: TRBV29-1

cdr3_aa: CASSPYRTMNQPQHF
j_call: TRBJ1-5
v_call: TRBV27

cdr3_aa: CASSYSMNTEAFF
j_call: TRBJ1-1
v_call: TRBV6-5

cdr3_aa: CASSTSGTSGEKQFF
j_call: TRBJ2-1
v_call: TRBV18

cdr3_aa: CASSLGGGLAGNEQFF
j_call: TRBJ2-1
v_call: TRBV5-6

cdr3_aa: CASSLRGAANTGELFF
j_call: TRBJ2-2
v_call: TRBV2

cdr3_aa: CASSGDRLGTEAFF
j_call: TRBJ1-1
v_call: TRBV7-8

cdr3_aa: CASSVEGTGGGEQFF
j_call: TRBJ2-1
v_call: TRBV9

cdr3_aa: CSARDPRQGIGTGELFF
j_call: TRBJ2-2
v_call: TRBV20-1

cdr3_aa: CSVSRGTKETQYF
j_call: TRBJ2-5
v_call: TRBV20-1

cdr3_aa: CASSHVAGSTDTQYF
j_call: TRBJ2-3
v_call: TRBV11-2

cdr3_aa: CASTGRGGKQFF
j_call: TRBJ2-1
v_call: TRBV7-2

cdr3_aa: CASSFLDREPVSPLHF
j_call: TRBJ1-6
v_call: TRBV7-9

cdr3_aa: CASSRSRIKQGVGAFF
j_call: TRBJ1-1
v_call: TRBV12-3/TRBV12-4